This record concerns one T cell receptor beta chain sequence. The repertoire was sequenced with immunoSEQ multiplex PCR; TCRdb's copy has only in-frame clones and lacks some. The sample has some 170,000 clones, about 83% seen once. Germline V gene sequence: CDR1 SGHNT, CDR2 YYREEE (reference sequence). The CDR3 has 12 amino acids. The J segment lost 4 bases and the V segment lost 5 bases, leaving 1 base of the junction unmatched. This record belongs to a study of blood T cell repertoires in COVID-19. About the research overall: Sites across the United States, Italy and Spain contributed samples from acute and convalescent COVID-19. In each case, the material was cDNA or gDNA derived from T cells, B-cell-depleted T cells, or PBMCs.

The sample consisted of peripheral blood. This sequence originates from a man in his 60s with acute or convalescent COVID-19. The rearrangement joins TRBV5-4 to TRBJ2-3; TRBD1 matches 7 bases. This CDR3 reads CASSTGADTQYF. In nucleotides, the CDR3 is TGTGCCAGCAGTACAGGGGCAGATACGCAGTATTTT.